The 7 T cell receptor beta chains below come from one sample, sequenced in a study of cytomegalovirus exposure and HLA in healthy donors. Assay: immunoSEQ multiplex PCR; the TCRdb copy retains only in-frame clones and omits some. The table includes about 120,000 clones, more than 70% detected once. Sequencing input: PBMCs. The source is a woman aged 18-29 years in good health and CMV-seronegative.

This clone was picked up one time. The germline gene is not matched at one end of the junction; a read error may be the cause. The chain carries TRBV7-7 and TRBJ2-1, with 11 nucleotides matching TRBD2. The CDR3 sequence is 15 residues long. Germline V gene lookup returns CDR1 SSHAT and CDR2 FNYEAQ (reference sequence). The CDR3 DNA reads TGTGCTAGCAGCTCCGGGACTAGCGGTTACAATGAGCAGTTCTTC. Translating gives CASSSGTSGYNEQFF.

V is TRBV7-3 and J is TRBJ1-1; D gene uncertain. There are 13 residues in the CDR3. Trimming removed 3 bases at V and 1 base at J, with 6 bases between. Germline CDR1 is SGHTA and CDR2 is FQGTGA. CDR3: CASSFQWNTEAFF. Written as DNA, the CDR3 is TGTGCCAGCAGCTTCCAGTGGAACACTGAAGCTTTCTTT.

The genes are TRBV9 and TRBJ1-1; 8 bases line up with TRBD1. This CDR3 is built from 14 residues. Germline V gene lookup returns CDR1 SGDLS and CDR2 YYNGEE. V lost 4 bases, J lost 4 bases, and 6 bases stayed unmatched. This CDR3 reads CASSLTGGSTEAFF. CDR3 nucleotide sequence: TGTGCCAGCAGCCTAACAGGGGGTTCCACTGAAGCTTTCTTT.

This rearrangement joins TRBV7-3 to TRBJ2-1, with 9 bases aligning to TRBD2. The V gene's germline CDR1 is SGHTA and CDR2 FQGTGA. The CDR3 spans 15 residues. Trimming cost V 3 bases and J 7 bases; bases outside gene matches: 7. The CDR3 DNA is TGTGCCAGCAGCTTTAGCGGGAGTATCAAGAATGAGCAGTTCTTC. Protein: CASSFSGSIKNEQFF.

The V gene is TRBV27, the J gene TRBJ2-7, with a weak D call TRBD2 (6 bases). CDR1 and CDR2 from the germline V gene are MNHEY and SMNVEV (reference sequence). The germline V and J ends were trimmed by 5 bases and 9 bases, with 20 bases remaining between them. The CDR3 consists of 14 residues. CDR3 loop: CASSEAGLLPGQYF. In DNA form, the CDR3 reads TGTGCCAGCAGTGAGGCGGGACTCCTCCCCGGGCAGTACTTC.

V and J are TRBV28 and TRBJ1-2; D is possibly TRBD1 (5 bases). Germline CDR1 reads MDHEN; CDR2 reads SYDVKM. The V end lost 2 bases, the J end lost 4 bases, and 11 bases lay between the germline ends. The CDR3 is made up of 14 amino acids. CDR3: CASSLGLGGYGYTF. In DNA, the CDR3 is TGTGCCAGCAGTTTAGGGTTGGGGGGCTATGGCTACACCTTC.

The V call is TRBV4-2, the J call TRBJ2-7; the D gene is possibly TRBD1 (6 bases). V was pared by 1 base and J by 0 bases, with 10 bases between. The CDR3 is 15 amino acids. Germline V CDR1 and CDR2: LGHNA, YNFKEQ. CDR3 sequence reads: CASSQGQAISYEQYF. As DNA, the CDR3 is TGTGCCAGCAGCCAAGGACAGGCGATCTCCTACGAGCAGTACTTC.